The 22 T cell receptor beta chains below come from one sample, sequenced in a study of blood T cell repertoires in COVID-19. Only in-frame clones appear in the TCRdb table, and some are missing; sequencing was by immunoSEQ multiplex PCR. The table lists 150,000 to 190,000 clones, 70% to 90% of them singletons. The sequencing sample was made of peripheral blood. Receptors were obtained from a woman aged 60 to 75 with COVID-19, enrolled during active disease.

The chain joins TRBV5-4 to TRBJ2-5; no clear D. V was cut by 3 bases and J by 1 base, with 4 bases left in between. The germline gives CDR1 SGHNT, CDR2 YYREEE (reference sequence). The CDR3 spans 12 residues. DNA of the CDR3: TGTGCCAGCAGCTGGCCCCAAGAGACCCAGTACTTC. Translation gives CASSWPQETQYF.

The J gene is TRBJ2-1, the V gene TRBV5-5, with 8 bases aligning to TRBD2. Germline V CDR1 and CDR2: SGHKS, YYEKEE (reference sequence). The V segment lost 5 bases and the J segment 1 base; nucleotides outside the gene matches: 5. The length of the CDR3 is 15 residues. The CDR3 loop is CASSYAGGSYNEQFF. CDR3 bases: TGTGCCAGCAGTTACGCGGGGGGTTCCTACAATGAGCAGTTCTTC.

The V call is TRBV5-1, the J call TRBJ1-2, with TRBD1 identical over 8 bases. Germline lookup yields CDR1 SGHRS and CDR2 YFSETQ. V was clipped by 4 bases and J by 3 bases; unmatched bases: 11. The CDR3 sequence is 16 residues long. DNA of the CDR3: TGCGCCAGCAGCCAAATTTCAGGGGGCGCATACTATGGCTACACCTTC. Amino acids: CASSQISGGAYYGYTF.

The genes are TRBV29-1 and TRBJ1-1; D remains unclear. The CDR3 has 11 residues. The germline V and J ends were trimmed by 5 bases and 7 bases, with 11 bases remaining between them. CDR1 and CDR2 from the germline V gene are SQVTM and ANQGSEA. The CDR3 bases are TGCAGCGTTCAAACTCATATTGAAGCTTTCTTT. Translation: CSVQTHIEAFF. Supplemented by reference TRBV29-1 and TRBJ1-1, the full variable domain reads SAVISQKPSRDICQRGTSLTIQCQVDSQVTMMFWYRQQPGQSLTLIATANQGSEATYESGFVIDKFPISRPNLTFSTLTVSNMSPEDSSIYLCSVQTHIEAFFGQGTRLTVV.

This clone has just one count. The V gene is TRBV19, the J gene TRBJ1-5; tentatively, D is TRBD1 (5 bases). From germline, CDR1 is LNHDA and CDR2 SQIVND (reference sequence). This CDR3 has 14 residues. Trimming pared 1 base from V and 4 bases from J, leaving 8 bases between. For the CDR3, the DNA is TGTGCCAGTAGTATAGCAGGGCGGAATCAGCCCCAGCATTTT. Encoded protein: CASSIAGRNQPQHF.

The rearrangement joins TRBV4-1 to TRBJ1-5; TRBD1 agrees at 7 bases. V was clipped by 4 bases and J by 7 bases; unmatched bases: 10. The CDR3 sequence is 15 residues long. The germline V gene has CDR1 MGHRA and CDR2 YSYEKL. CDR3 bases: TGCGCCAGCAGCCCAGACTTTTCACAGGGGCAGCCCCAGCATTTT. Amino acids: CASSPDFSQGQPQHF.

The count of this clone is one. V and J are TRBV6-5 and TRBJ1-5, with 8 bases identical to TRBD1. With V trimmed by 2 bases and J by 4 bases, 1 base remained unmatched. This CDR3 region has 14 residues. Germline V gene data show CDR1 as MNHEY and CDR2 as SVGAGI. The CDR3 spells CASSYGTGNQPQHF. The CDR3 DNA reads TGTGCCAGCAGTTACGGGACAGGAAATCAGCCCCAGCATTTT.

The DNA of the CDR3 is TGTGCCAGCAGGGTGGACAGGGAACGTGGCTACACCTTC. It codes for CASRVDRERGYTF. The chain employs TRBV2 and TRBJ1-2; TRBD1 aligns across 8 bases. The CDR3 runs to 13 residues. Germline V CDR1 and CDR2: SNHLY, FYNNEI. V gave up 6 bases and J gave up 7 bases; unmatched junction bases: 7.

This clone appeared a single time. V is TRBV27 and J is TRBJ2-2; 11 bases match TRBD2. Germline CDR1 and CDR2: MNHEY and SMNVEV (reference sequence). J lost 2 bases, V lost 5 bases, and 10 bases had no gene match. The CDR3 contains 18 residues. CDR3: CASSPSTSGEINTGELFF. The CDR3 DNA reads TGTGCCAGCAGTCCCTCGACTAGCGGGGAGATAAACACCGGGGAGCTGTTTTTT.

The gene calls are TRBV6-2 or TRBV6-3 and TRBJ1-5; 10 bases are shared with TRBD1. The V gene end was trimmed by 0 bases and the J gene end by 4 bases; junction bases not matched to a gene: 6. CDR1 and CDR2 from the germline V gene are MNHEY and SVGEGT. The CDR3 totals 17 residues. The DNA for the CDR3 is TGTGCCAGCAGTTACTCCCTCGGACAGGGGGAAAATCAGCCCCAGCATTTT. It is translated as CASSYSLGQGENQPQHF.

This clone was counted a few times. This chain connects TRBV12-3 or TRBV12-4 to TRBJ1-2, with 10 positions matching TRBD1. This CDR3 contains 13 residues. The ends lost 5 bases at V and 7 bases at J; junction bases unmatched: 4. This CDR3 is CASSQTGGFGYTF. The CDR3 DNA reads as TGTGCCAGCAGTCAGACAGGGGGCTTTGGCTACACCTTC.

This chain connects TRBV6-1 to TRBJ1-1, with 11 bases fitting TRBD1. The CDR3 loop spans 16 amino acids. The germline V gene encodes CDR1 MNHNS and CDR2 SASEGT. V gave up 4 bases and J gave up 4 bases; unmatched junction bases: 8. The CDR3 protein is CASSANPGTGGTEAFF. The CDR3 DNA reads TGTGCCAGCAGTGCAAATCCCGGGACAGGGGGCACTGAAGCTTTCTTT.

This chain links TRBV5-6 with TRBJ2-3, with 8 bases fitting TRBD1. CDR3 length: 14 amino acids. Germline V gene lookup returns CDR1 SGHDT and CDR2 YYEEEE. Trimming took 7 bases from V and 0 from J; bases not matched to a gene: 4. CDR3 DNA: TGTGCCAGCTCCGGGACAGGCAGCACAGATACGCAGTATTTT. Translated: CASSGTGSTDTQYF.

For this clone: This specimen includes other DNA sequences encoding the same CDR3. The rearrangement links TRBV30 to TRBJ2-4, with D perhaps TRBD1 (6 bases). From germline, CDR1 is GTSNPN and CDR2 SVGIG (reference sequence). V was trimmed by 2 bases and J by 0 bases, leaving 11 bases between them. The CDR3 is 15 amino acids. The DNA of the CDR3 is TGTGCCTGGAGTAGACAGGTACTAGCCAAAAACATTCAGTACTTC. It translates to CAWSRQVLAKNIQYF. The full variable domain, completed using reference TRBV30 and TRBJ2-4, is SQTIHQWPATLVQPVGSPLSLECTVEGTSNPNLYWYRQAAGRGLQLLFYSVGIGQISSEVPQNLSASRPQDRQFILSSKKLLLSDSGFYLCAWSRQVLAKNIQYFGAGTRLSVL.

The chain combines TRBV6-5 with TRBJ2-6; D uncertain. Per germline, CDR1 MNHEY and CDR2 SVGAGI. V lost 2 bases and J 2 bases, leaving 7 bases between the germline ends. The CDR3 sequence is 15 residues long. The chain's CDR3 is CASSYEDTGANVLTF. CDR3 bases: TGTGCCAGCAGTTACGAGGATACTGGGGCCAACGTCCTGACTTTC.

This sequence joins TRBV2 and TRBJ1-2; possibly TRBD1 for D (5 bases). The CDR3 covers 16 residues. CDR1 SNHLY and CDR2 FYNNEI come from the germline V gene. Trimming removed 0 bases from V and 4 bases from J, with 15 bases in between. The CDR3 DNA is TGTGCCAGCAGTGAAGCGGGGCAGACTCCCAGCTATGGCTACACCTTC. Protein sequence: CASSEAGQTPSYGYTF. Looking up the rest from reference TRBV2 and TRBJ1-2 gives the full variable domain: EPEVTQTPSHQVTQMGQEVILRCVPISNHLYFYWYRQILGQKVEFLVSFYNNEISEKSEIFDDQFSVERPDGSNFTLKIRSTKLEDSAMYFCASSEAGQTPSYGYTFGSGTRLTVV.

The V and J genes are TRBV3-1 (or the pseudogene TRBV3-2) and TRBJ1-2, with TRBD1 matching 7 bases. The CDR3 extends over 13 amino acids. V lost 1 base and J lost 8; bases outside the gene matches: 4. Germline V gene data show CDR1 as LGHDT and CDR2 as YNNKEL (reference sequence). CDR3 residues: CASSQGQGWGYTF. For the CDR3, the DNA is TGTGCCAGCAGCCAAGGACAGGGATGGGGCTACACCTTC.

The genes are TRBV7-9 and TRBJ2-3; 10 positions match TRBD2. The CDR3 runs 15 residues. J gave up 5 bases and V 5 bases, and 7 bases lay outside the gene matches. The germline V gene encodes CDR1 SEHNR and CDR2 FQNEAQ (reference sequence). Written as DNA, the CDR3 is TGTGCCAGCAGCCCCAGCGGGGGGGCCGGAGATACGCAGTATTTT. Protein: CASSPSGGAGDTQYF.

V gene TRBV2 combines with J gene TRBJ1-2; 8 bases map to TRBD1. The CDR3 has 14 amino acids. CDR1 is SNHLY and CDR2 is FYNNEI in the germline V gene. J lost 7 bases, V lost 4 bases, and 8 bases had no gene match. CDR3 residues: CASSATGGRGGYTF. CDR3 sequence (DNA): TGTGCCAGCAGTGCTACAGGGGGACGCGGTGGCTACACCTTC.

This clone was observed a handful of times. V usage is TRBV18 and J usage is TRBJ1-5; TRBD1 is a possible D gene (6 bases). This CDR3 is built from 15 residues. Germline assignment: CDR1 KGHSH and CDR2 LQKENI. Trimming pared 1 base from V and 4 bases from J, leaving 11 bases between. The CDR3 loop reads CASSPRTQGNQPQHF. CDR3 DNA sequence: TGTGCCAGCTCACCACGGACACAGGGAAATCAGCCCCAGCATTTT.

This chain links TRBV2 with TRBJ2-5, with D uncertain. This CDR3 comprises 12 residues. Germline CDR1 SNHLY, CDR2 FYNNEI. V was trimmed by 8 bases and J by 2 bases, leaving 9 bases between them. The CDR3 here is CASAMMQETQYF. DNA of the CDR3: TGTGCCAGCGCTATGATGCAAGAGACCCAGTACTTC.

The chain uses TRBV5-1 and TRBJ1-6; D unclear. There are 16 residues in the CDR3. V lost 0 bases and J lost 9, with 16 bases in between. In germline, CDR1 is SGHRS, CDR2 YFSETQ. DNA for the CDR3: TGCGCCAGCAGCTTGGTTCCCTCAGGTGTGGGTTCACCCCTCCACTTT. Translating it yields CASSLVPSGVGSPLHF.